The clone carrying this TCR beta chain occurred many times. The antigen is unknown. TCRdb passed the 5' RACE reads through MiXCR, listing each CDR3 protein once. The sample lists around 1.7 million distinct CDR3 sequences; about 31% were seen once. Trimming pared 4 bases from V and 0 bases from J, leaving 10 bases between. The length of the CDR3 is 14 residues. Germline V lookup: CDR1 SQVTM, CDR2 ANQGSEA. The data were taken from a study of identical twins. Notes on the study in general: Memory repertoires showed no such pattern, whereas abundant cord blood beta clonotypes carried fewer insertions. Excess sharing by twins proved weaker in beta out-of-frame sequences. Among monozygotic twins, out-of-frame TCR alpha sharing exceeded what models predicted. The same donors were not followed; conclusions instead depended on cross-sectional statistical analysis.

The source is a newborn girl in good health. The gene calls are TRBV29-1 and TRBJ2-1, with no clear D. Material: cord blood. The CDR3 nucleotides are TGCAGCGTTGTTCCATTTTTCTCCTACAATGAGCAGTTCTTC. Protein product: CSVVPFFSYNEQFF.